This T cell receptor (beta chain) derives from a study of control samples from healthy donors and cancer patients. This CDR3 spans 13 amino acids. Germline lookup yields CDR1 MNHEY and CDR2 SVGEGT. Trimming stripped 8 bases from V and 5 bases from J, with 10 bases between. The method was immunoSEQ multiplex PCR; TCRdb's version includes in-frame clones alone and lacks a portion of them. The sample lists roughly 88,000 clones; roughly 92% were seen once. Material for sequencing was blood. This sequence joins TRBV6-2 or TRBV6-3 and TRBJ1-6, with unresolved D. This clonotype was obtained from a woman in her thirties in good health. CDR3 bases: TGTGCCAGCGGTTTAGGAGATAATTCACCCCTCCACTTT. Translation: CASGLGDNSPLHF.